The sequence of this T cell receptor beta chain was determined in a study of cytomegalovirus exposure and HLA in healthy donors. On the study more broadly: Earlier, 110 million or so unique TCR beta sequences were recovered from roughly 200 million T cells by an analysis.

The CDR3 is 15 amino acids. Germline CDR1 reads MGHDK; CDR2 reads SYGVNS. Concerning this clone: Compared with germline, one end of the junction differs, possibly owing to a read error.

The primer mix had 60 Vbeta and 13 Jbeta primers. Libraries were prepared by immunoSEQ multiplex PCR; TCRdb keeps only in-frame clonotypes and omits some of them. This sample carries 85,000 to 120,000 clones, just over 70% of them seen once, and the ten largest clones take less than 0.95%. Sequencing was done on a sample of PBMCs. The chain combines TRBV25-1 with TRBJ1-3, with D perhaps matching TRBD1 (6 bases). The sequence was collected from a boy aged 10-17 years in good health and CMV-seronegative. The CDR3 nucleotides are TGTGCCAGCAGTGAATTTCTGGGGGCTGGAAACAACATATATTTT. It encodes CASSEFLGAGNNIYF. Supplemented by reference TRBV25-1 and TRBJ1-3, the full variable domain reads EADIYQTPRYLVIGTGKKITLECSQTMGHDKMYWYQQDPGMELHLIHYSYGVNSTEKGDLSSESTVSRIRTEHFPLTLESARPSHTSQYLCASSEFLGAGNNIYFGEGSWLTVV.